This T cell receptor beta chain appears in the sequencing data of a study of T cells in Graves' hyperthyroidism and ophthalmopathy. General study points: Most clonotypes that expanded in the thyroid above 0.001 also showed up in blood.

This clonotype was detected ten times or more. Antigen: not known. Graves' hyperthyroidism was deemed stable given no ophthalmopathy progression within 18 months. Criteria for exclusion of patients were uncontrolled infection, other autoimmune disease, pregnancy or lactation. The J segment lost 1 base and the V segment lost 5 bases, leaving 4 bases of the junction unmatched. Germline V gene lookup returns CDR1 DFQATT and CDR2 SNEGSKA (reference sequence). CDR3 size: 14 residues. TCR beta CDR3 region amplification was performed from RNA transcripts. First-round RT-PCR of the TCR CDR3 relied on the HTBI primer set. TCRdb used MiXCR to reprocess the multiplex PCR reads, holding one entry per CDR3 protein. The table includes 650,000 to 700,000 distinct CDR3 sequences, around 16% detected once.

Sample: blood. The sequence derives from a man aged 45-60 years with Graves' hyperthyroidism. The chain carries TRBV20-1 and TRBJ2-1, with 8 bases fitting TRBD2. The CDR3 bases are TGCAGTGCTCTCTCGGGGGGGTCCTACAATGAGCAGTTCTTC. Its protein is CSALSGGSYNEQFF.